The clone carrying this T cell receptor beta chain appeared once. Its antigen remains unknown. Here immunoSEQ multiplex PCR was the method, and the copy in TCRdb shows in-frame clones only, minus some. The sample consists of around 80,000 clones, over 75% of them appearing once. The sample belongs to a study of OX40 agonist ivuxolimab in advanced cancers. In the study overall: Melanoma, hepatocellular carcinoma, head and neck or renal cell cancer occurred in dose-escalation patients.

The germline gives CDR1 MNHEY, CDR2 SVGAGI. The CDR3 is 15 residues long. The V and J ends lost 0 bases and 1 base respectively, with 10 bases between them. At cycle 4 day 1, cycle 7 day 1, and baseline, blood was sampled. Whole-study findings and limits: Expanded clones tended on average to be more numerous among CD8+ T cells than CD4+.

The rearrangement uses TRBV6-5 and TRBJ2-7; D gene uncertain. This material consisted of CD4+ or CD8+ T cells sorted from blood, taken in a trial of the OX40 agonist ivuxolimab. The clonotype comes from an adult with an advanced solid tumor such as melanoma, head and neck, liver or kidney cancer. CDR3 residues: CASSYSRSGSYEQYF. CDR3 DNA: TGTGCCAGCAGTTACTCGAGGTCCGGGTCCTACGAGCAGTACTTC.